The next 5 T cell receptor delta chains were all read from a single sample in a study of gamma-delta chains in newborns, infants, children. TCRdb re-analyzed the reads via CATT. The data show several thousand delta-chain clones, roughly 39% seen once. The source material was blood. The receptors were gathered from a child who received the measles vaccine.

This clone showed up just a few times. The V gene is TRDV1, the J gene TRDJ1; 8 bases match TRDD3. J was trimmed by 5 bases and V by 3 bases; bases with no gene match: 23. Germline lookup yields CDR1 TSWWSYY and CDR2 QGS. The length of the CDR3 is 20 residues. This chain's CDR3 is CALGESTFWVDWGPGDKLIF. CDR3 bases: TGTGCTCTTGGGGAGAGTACGTTTTGGGTTGACTGGGGGCCGGGGGATAAACTCATCTTT.

The J gene is TRDJ1, the V gene TRDV1; 10 positions agree with TRDD3. CDR3 length equals 23 residues. Trimming removed 3 bases from V and 1 base from J; junction bases left unmatched: 26. CDR1 and CDR2 from the germline V gene are TSWWSYY and QGS. The CDR3 DNA reads as TGTGCTCTTGGGGACGCCTCCGGGCCTTTTCAGCAGTACTGGGGGATTTGCACCGATAAACTCATCTTT. Protein sequence: CALGDASGPFQQYWGICTDKLIF.

The chain couples TRDV3 to TRDJ1; 11 positions agree with TRDD3. V gave up 2 bases and J gave up 0 bases; unmatched junction bases: 8. This CDR3 spans 16 amino acids. The germline V gene has CDR1 TVYSNPD and CDR2 GDNSRS (reference sequence). CDR3 amino acids: CAFFVLGDTDTDKLIF. CDR3 in DNA: TGTGCCTTTTTCGTTCTGGGGGATACCGACACCGATAAACTCATCTTT.

This chain links TRDV1 with TRDJ2; perhaps D is TRDD2 or TRDD3 (5 bases each). Germline values: CDR1 TSWWSYY, CDR2 QGS. CDR3 length equals 22 residues. Trimming shortened V by 5 bases and J by 5 bases, and 36 bases separated the two germline ends. In DNA, the CDR3 is TGTGCTCTTGGGAACCTTCGGTGGTTGGTGGGGCTATCTTTTTCCCACACAGCACAACTCTTCTTT. It yields the protein CALGNLRWLVGLSFSHTAQLFF.

This rearrangement joins TRDV3 to TRDJ1, with D perhaps matching TRDD3 (10 bases). There are 22 residues in the CDR3. The V end lost 1 base, the J end lost 2 bases, and 38 bases lay between the germline ends. Germline CDR1 is TVYSNPD and CDR2 is GDNSRS (reference sequence). CDR3 coding DNA: TGTGCCTTTAATACACCTTCCTACGCCATCGCGGGGGATACGTACCCGACCGATAAACTCATCTTT. This gives the protein CAFNTPSYAIAGDTYPTDKLIF.